Following are 21 T cell receptor beta chains from one sample sequenced in a study of cytomegalovirus exposure and HLA in healthy donors (dated by TCRdb to the late 2010s). The library was obtained by the immunoSEQ multiplex PCR assay. TCRdb's version of the immuneACCESS table is confined to in-frame rearrangements and falls short of the full clone set. An unresolved V gene accounts for under half of the shortfall where checked; the remainder is of unknown origin. For this sample the table gives 150,000 to 200,000 clones, of which around 84% were detected only once. The ten largest clones capture approximately 15% of the sample. The specimen was PBMCs. The source of these receptors is a man aged 18 to 29 in good health and CMV-seropositive.

The V call is TRBV19, the J call TRBJ1-5; D perhaps matches TRBD1 (6 bases). CDR1 and CDR2 (germline): LNHDA, SQIVND (reference sequence). Trimming took 6 bases from V and 0 from J, leaving 12 bases between them. The CDR3 has 15 residues. The CDR3 DNA follows: TGTGCCAGTAGCAGGACAGCCTATAGCAATCAGCCCCAGCATTTT. Residues: CASSRTAYSNQPQHF.

The V call is TRBV28, the J call TRBJ2-3; TRBD2 matches 11 bases. CDR1 is MDHEN, CDR2 SYDVKM, per germline. J lost 3 bases, V lost 5 bases, and 7 bases had no gene match. This CDR3 is built from 16 residues. CDR3 residues: CASSALLAGETDTQYF. The CDR3 region has the DNA TGTGCCAGCAGTGCGCTACTAGCGGGAGAAACAGATACGCAGTATTTT.

The V gene is TRBV10-3, the J gene TRBJ2-7; 9 nucleotides match TRBD2. Trimming cost V 7 bases and J 7 bases; bases outside gene matches: 11. CDR3 length: 14 residues. CDR1 and CDR2 (germline): ENHRY, SYGVKD. CDR3: CAIKAREGLGEQYF. DNA for the CDR3: TGTGCCATCAAGGCGCGGGAGGGCCTCGGGGAGCAGTACTTC.

The chain recombines TRBV2 with TRBJ2-5; 8 nucleotides match TRBD1. This CDR3 is 14 amino acids long. Germline V gene data show CDR1 as SNHLY and CDR2 as FYNNEI. V trimming: 7 bases; J trimming: 5 bases; junction bases outside the gene matches: 9. The CDR3 DNA reads as TGTGCCAGCACAATTCAGGGGGCCGGGGAGACCCAGTACTTC. This translates into CASTIQGAGETQYF.

The V gene is TRBV6-6, the J gene TRBJ1-4; TRBD1 might be the D (5 bases). Between the trimmed V and J ends, which lost 4 bases and 8 bases, there was a span of 14 bases. This CDR3 region has 14 residues. The germline V gene has CDR1 MNHNY and CDR2 SVGAGI (reference sequence). CDR3 DNA: TGTGCCAGCAGTTTACAGGCACGAGTCGAAAAACTGTTTTTT. Its translation: CASSLQARVEKLFF.

This clone is a singleton in its sample. This chain links TRBV30 with TRBJ2-5, with 13 bases fitting TRBD2. The CDR3 has 16 residues. CDR1 and CDR2 from the germline V gene are GTSNPN and SVGIG (reference sequence). The V gene end was trimmed by 4 bases and the J gene end by 3 bases; junction bases not matched to a gene: 8. For the CDR3, the DNA is TGTGCCTGGACCGCGGGACTAGCGGGAATAGAAGAGACCCAGTACTTC. It encodes CAWTAGLAGIEETQYF. The full variable domain, completed using reference TRBV30 and TRBJ2-5, is SQTIHQWPATLVQPVGSPLSLECTVEGTSNPNLYWYRQAAGRGLQLLFYSVGIGQISSEVPQNLSASRPQDRQFILSSKKLLLSDSGFYLCAWTAGLAGIEETQYFGPGTRLLVL.

This chain links TRBV6-5 with TRBJ1-6; D call uncertain. V was trimmed by 2 bases and J by 10 bases, leaving 12 bases between them. The CDR3 sequence is 14 residues long. In germline, CDR1 is MNHEY, CDR2 SVGAGI. The CDR3 is CASSYALDASPLHF. The CDR3 region has the DNA TGTGCCAGCAGTTACGCCCTAGACGCATCACCCCTCCACTTT.

The CDR3 sequence: CASSLTSTGNTEAFF. DNA for the CDR3: TGTGCCAGCAGTCTAACCTCGACAGGGAACACTGAAGCTTTCTTT. The chain employs TRBV6-1 and TRBJ1-1; D possibly corresponds to TRBD1 (6 bases). Trimming left V 5 bases short and J 1 base short, with 14 bases between. Germline-derived CDR1 and CDR2 are MNHNS and SASEGT. CDR3 length: 15 amino acids.

This clone was picked up a small number of times. The CDR3 bases are TGTGCCAGCAGCCTCCGGGGGGACGAGCAGTACTTC. This translates into CASSLRGDEQYF. The chain combines TRBV27 with TRBJ2-7; 7 nucleotides agree with TRBD2. The V segment lost 6 bases and the J segment 5 bases; nucleotides outside the gene matches: 4. Germline CDR1 and CDR2: MNHEY and SMNVEV (reference sequence). The CDR3 has 12 residues.

This clone was counted a few times. The chain joins TRBV30 to TRBJ1-1, with D hard to call. The CDR3 length is 12 residues. Trimming cost V 2 bases and J 2 bases, with 6 bases left between them. CDR1 and CDR2 from the germline V gene are GTSNPN and SVGIG (reference sequence). The CDR3 nucleotides read TGTGCCTGGAGTTACGGTAACACTGAAGCTTTCTTT. Protein sequence: CAWSYGNTEAFF.

The chain employs TRBV29-1 and TRBJ1-6; perhaps TRBD1 as D (5 bases). Germline V gene data show CDR1 as SQVTM and CDR2 as ANQGSEA. This CDR3 is 15 amino acids long. V lost 1 base to trimming and J lost 9 bases, with 16 bases between them. In DNA, the CDR3 is TGCAGCGTTGAAGTAGGGGCAGGGCACGGTTCACCCCTCCACTTT. The encoded protein is CSVEVGAGHGSPLHF.

The V and J genes are TRBV27 and TRBJ1-1, with TRBD1 matching over 7 bases. The CDR3 has 13 amino acids. Germline loops: CDR1 MNHEY, CDR2 SMNVEV (reference sequence). V was clipped by 10 bases and J by 5 bases; unmatched bases: 10. The chain's CDR3 is CATRGGGLTEAFF. In nucleotides, the CDR3 is TGTGCCACCCGCGGAGGGGGCCTTACTGAAGCTTTCTTT.

The chain carries TRBV4-1 and TRBJ1-5; 9 bases map to TRBD1. CDR3 length: 15 residues. V lost 3 bases to trimming and J lost 4 bases; unmatched junction nucleotides: 4. Germline-derived CDR1 and CDR2 are MGHRA and YSYEKL. CDR3 region: CASSQSTGGNQPQHF. For the CDR3, the DNA is TGCGCCAGCAGCCAGTCGACAGGGGGTAATCAGCCCCAGCATTTT.

V usage is TRBV6-1 and J usage is TRBJ2-5, with D maybe TRBD1 (7 bases). This CDR3 is 13 amino acids long. The V gene lost 8 bases and the J gene lost 4 bases, with 14 bases spanning the gap. The germline gives CDR1 MNHNS, CDR2 SASEGT. The CDR3: CASSRQGGETQYF. In DNA, the CDR3 is TGTGCCAGCTCTAGACAGGGAGGAGAGACCCAGTACTTC.

The V call is TRBV6-1, the J call TRBJ1-1; no reliable D call. Germline CDR1 is MNHNS and CDR2 is SASEGT. V was trimmed by 6 bases and J by 6 bases, leaving 17 bases between them. The CDR3 loop spans 14 amino acids. The DNA of the CDR3 is TGTGCCAGCAGCGCCGACGGGGAAGGCTCTGAAGCTTTCTTT. Amino acid sequence: CASSADGEGSEAFF.

The V and J genes are TRBV28 and TRBJ1-2; 7 bases map to TRBD1. CDR1 is MDHEN, CDR2 SYDVKM, per germline. V lost 6 bases, J lost 3 bases, and 10 bases stayed unmatched. The CDR3 runs 15 residues. The CDR3 DNA reads as TGTGCCAGCAGGCCGACAGGGAGATGGGACTATGGCTACACCTTC. This gives the protein CASRPTGRWDYGYTF.

The chain is built from TRBV10-1 and TRBJ1-1; 7 bases map to TRBD1. CDR1 is WNHNN, CDR2 SYGVQD, per germline (reference sequence). This CDR3 contains 14 residues. Trimming took 5 bases from V and 7 from J; bases not matched to a gene: 10. The CDR3 loop is CASSSGTATLEAFF. CDR3 bases: TGCGCCAGCAGTTCCGGGACAGCAACGCTTGAAGCTTTCTTT.

This clone was counted only a few times. V is TRBV7-2 and J is TRBJ1-5; D is uncertain. Trimming cost V 5 bases and J 1 base, with 15 bases left between them. Germline loops: CDR1 SGHTA, CDR2 FQGNSA. This CDR3 contains 16 residues. The CDR3 region is CASSPRGGSSNQPQHF. The CDR3 coding sequence is TGTGCCAGCAGCCCCCGGGGAGGGTCGAGCAATCAGCCCCAGCATTTT.

The chain is built from TRBV5-4 and TRBJ2-7; tentative D call: TRBD1 (6 bases). This CDR3 is built from 14 residues. V dropped 1 base and J dropped 2 bases, with 10 bases sitting between them. Germline values: CDR1 SGHNT, CDR2 YYREEE (reference sequence). The CDR3 region has the DNA TGTGCCAGCAGCTTGCAGGACAGTGCCTACGAGCAGTACTTC. Protein: CASSLQDSAYEQYF.

A remark on this clone: Within the sample, other DNA sequences also encode this same CDR3. CDR3 sequence reads: CASSLGGGGNQPQHF. CDR3 sequence (DNA): TGTGCCAGCAGTTTGGGGGGGGGCGGCAATCAGCCCCAGCATTTT. This chain links TRBV28 with TRBJ1-5; TRBD1 might be the D (6 bases). This CDR3 is 15 amino acids long. Germline-derived CDR1 and CDR2 are MDHEN and SYDVKM. Trimming removed 3 bases at V and 2 bases at J, with 11 bases between. The full variable domain, in which reference TRBV28 and TRBJ1-5 provide the parts outside the CDR3, is DVKVTQSSRYLVKRTGEKVFLECVQDMDHENMFWYRQDPGLGLRLIYFSYDVKMKEKGDIPEGYSVSREKKERFSLILESASTNQTSMYLCASSLGGGGNQPQHFGDGTRLSIL.

The CDR3: CASSYAESGGSSGYTF. The CDR3 nucleotides read TGTGCCAGCAGTTACGCGGAATCAGGGGGGAGCAGTGGCTACACCTTC. The chain links TRBV6-5 to TRBJ1-2, with 7 bases lining up with TRBD1. This CDR3 has 16 amino acids. Trimming took 2 bases from V and 7 from J; bases not matched to a gene: 13. The germline V gene has CDR1 MNHEY and CDR2 SVGAGI.